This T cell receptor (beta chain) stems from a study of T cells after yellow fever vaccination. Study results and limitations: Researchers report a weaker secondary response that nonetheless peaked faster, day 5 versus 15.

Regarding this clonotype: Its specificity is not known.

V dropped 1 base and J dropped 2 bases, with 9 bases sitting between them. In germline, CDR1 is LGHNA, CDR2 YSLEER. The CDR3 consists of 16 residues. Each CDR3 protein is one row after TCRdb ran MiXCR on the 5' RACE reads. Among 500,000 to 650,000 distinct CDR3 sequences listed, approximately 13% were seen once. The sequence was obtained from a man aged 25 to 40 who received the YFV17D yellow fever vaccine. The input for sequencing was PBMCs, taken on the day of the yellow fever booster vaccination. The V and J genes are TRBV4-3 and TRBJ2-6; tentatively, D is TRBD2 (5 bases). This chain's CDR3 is CASSQGAAPGANVLTF. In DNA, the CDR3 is TGCGCCAGCAGCCAAGGAGCGGCTCCTGGGGCCAACGTCCTGACTTTC.